The source of this T cell receptor beta chain is a study of blood T cell repertoires in COVID-19. Data came from immunoSEQ multiplex PCR; TCRdb stores just in-frame clones and leaves some out. This sample has roughly 350,000 clones; 85% occur once, and the top ten carry more than 3%. CDR1 and CDR2 from the germline V gene are SEHNR and FQNEAQ (reference sequence). The CDR3 runs to 14 residues. Trimming cost V 8 bases and J 4 bases; bases outside gene matches: 9. V usage is TRBV7-9 and J usage is TRBJ2-7; 9 bases fit TRBD1. Input material: peripheral blood. This sequence was found in a woman between 18 and 29 years old with acute or convalescent COVID-19. Here the CDR3 DNA reads TGTGCCAGCGGACAAACAGGGGGCGGTTACGAGCAGTACTTC. Its protein product is CASGQTGGGYEQYF.